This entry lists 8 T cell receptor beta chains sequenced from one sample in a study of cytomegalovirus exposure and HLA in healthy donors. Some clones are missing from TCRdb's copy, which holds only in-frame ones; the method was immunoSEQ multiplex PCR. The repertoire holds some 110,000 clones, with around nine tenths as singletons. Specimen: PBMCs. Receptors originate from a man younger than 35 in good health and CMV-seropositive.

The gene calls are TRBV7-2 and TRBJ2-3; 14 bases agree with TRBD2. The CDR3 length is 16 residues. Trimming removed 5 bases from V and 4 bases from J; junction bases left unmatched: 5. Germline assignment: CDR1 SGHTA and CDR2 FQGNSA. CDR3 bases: TGTGCCAGCAGCCTTGGACTAGCGGGGGGCTCAGATACGCAGTATTTT. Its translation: CASSLGLAGGSDTQYF.

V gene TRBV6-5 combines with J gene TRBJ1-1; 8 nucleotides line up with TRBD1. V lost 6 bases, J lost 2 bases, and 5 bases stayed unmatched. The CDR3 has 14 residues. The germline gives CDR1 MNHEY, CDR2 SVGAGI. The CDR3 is CASSTPGGNTEAFF. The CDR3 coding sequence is TGTGCCAGCAGCACCCCAGGGGGCAACACTGAAGCTTTCTTT.

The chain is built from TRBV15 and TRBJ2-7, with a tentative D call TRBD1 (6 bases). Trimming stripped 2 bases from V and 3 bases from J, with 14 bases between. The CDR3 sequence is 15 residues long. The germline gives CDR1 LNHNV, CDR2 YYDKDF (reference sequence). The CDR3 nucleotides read TGTGCCACCAGCAGATTAACCGGCAGGGGCTACGAGCAGTACTTC. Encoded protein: CATSRLTGRGYEQYF.

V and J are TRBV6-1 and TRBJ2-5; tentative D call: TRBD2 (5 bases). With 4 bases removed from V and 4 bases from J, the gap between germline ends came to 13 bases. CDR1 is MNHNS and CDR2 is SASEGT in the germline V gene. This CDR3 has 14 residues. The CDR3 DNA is TGTGCCAGCAGTGTTCCACGAGGGCGAGAGACCCAGTACTTC. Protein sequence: CASSVPRGRETQYF.

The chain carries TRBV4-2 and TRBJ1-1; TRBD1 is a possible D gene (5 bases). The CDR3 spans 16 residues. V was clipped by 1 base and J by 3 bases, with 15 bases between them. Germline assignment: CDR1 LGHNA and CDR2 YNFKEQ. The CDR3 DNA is TGTGCCAGCAGCCAAGGGGGGGAGGGTAGGGACACTGAAGCTTTCTTT. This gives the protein CASSQGGEGRDTEAFF.

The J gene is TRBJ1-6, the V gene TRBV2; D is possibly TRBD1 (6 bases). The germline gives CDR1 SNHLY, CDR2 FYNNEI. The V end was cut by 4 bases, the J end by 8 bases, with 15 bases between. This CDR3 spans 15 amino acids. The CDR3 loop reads CASSGMGGPDSPLHF. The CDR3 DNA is TGTGCCAGCAGTGGGATGGGGGGGCCTGATTCACCCCTCCACTTT.

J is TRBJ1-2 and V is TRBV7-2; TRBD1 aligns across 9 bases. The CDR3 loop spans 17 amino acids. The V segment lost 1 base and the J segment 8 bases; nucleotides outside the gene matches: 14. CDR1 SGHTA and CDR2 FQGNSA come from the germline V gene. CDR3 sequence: CASSLGSSRDREGGYTF. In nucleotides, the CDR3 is TGTGCCAGCAGCTTAGGCTCCTCCCGGGACAGGGAGGGCGGCTACACCTTC.

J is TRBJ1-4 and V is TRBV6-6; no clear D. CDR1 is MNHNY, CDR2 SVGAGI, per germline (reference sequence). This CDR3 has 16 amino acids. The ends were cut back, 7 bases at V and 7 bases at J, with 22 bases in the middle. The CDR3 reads CASTSRRAQSGEKLFF. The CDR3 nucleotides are TGTGCCAGCACCTCCCGGAGGGCCCAAAGTGGTGAAAAACTGTTTTTT.